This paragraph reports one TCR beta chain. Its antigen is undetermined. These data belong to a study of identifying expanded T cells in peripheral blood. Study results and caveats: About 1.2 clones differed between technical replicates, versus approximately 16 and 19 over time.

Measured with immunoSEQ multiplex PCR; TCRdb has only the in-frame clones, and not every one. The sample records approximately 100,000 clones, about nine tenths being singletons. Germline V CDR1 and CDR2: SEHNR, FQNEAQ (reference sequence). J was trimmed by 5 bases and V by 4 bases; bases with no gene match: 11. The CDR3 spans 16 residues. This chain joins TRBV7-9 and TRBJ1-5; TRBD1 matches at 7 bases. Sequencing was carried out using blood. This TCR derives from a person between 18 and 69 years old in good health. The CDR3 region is CASSYFRGGIDQPQHF. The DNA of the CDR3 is TGTGCCAGCAGCTACTTTAGAGGGGGCATAGATCAGCCCCAGCATTTT.